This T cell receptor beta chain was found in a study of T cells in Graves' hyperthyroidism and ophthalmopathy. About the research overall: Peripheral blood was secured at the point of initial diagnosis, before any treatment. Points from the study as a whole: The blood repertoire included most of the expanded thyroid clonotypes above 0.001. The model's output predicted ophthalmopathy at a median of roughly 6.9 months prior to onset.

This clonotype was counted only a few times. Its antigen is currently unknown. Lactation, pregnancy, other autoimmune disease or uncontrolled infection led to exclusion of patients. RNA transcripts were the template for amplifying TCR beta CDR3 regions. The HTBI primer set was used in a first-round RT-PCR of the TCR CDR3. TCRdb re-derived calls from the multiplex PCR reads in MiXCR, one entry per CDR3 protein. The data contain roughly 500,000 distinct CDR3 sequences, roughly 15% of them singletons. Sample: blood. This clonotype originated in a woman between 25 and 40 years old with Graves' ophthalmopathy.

The chain's CDR3 is CASSPAGPSRNYNEQFF. DNA of the CDR3: TGCGCCAGCAGCCCCGCAGGGCCCTCTCGGAATTACAATGAGCAGTTCTTC. The genes are TRBV4-1 and TRBJ2-1; maybe TRBD1 (5 bases). Looked up from germline, CDR1 is MGHRA and CDR2 is YSYEKL. V lost 4 bases and J 4 bases, leaving 20 bases between the germline ends. This CDR3 contains 17 residues.